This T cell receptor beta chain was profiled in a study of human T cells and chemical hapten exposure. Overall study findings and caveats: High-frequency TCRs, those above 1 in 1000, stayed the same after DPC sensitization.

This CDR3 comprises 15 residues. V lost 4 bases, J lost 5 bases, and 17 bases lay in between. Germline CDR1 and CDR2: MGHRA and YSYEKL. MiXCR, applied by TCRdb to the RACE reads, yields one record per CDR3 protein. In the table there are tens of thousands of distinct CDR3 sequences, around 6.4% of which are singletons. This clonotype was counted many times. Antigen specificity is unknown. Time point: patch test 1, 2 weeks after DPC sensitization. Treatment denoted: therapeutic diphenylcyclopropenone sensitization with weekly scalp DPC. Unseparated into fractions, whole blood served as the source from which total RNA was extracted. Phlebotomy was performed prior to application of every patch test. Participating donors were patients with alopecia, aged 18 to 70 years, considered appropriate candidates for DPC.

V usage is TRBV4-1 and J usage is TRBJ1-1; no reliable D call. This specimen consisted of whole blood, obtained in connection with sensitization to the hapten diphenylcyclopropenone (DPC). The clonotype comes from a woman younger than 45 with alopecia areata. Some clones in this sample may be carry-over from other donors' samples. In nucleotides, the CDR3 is TGCGCCAGCAGCCTTGGCGGTGTGCAAAGTACTGAAGCTTTCTTT. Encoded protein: CASSLGGVQSTEAFF.